The present entry profiles one T cell receptor (beta chain) with its context. Which antigen it targets is not known. There are no base qualities to consult, and no much larger clone falls within one base. The data stem from a study of shared clonotypes between healthy human individuals (dated by TCRdb to about 2020). Background on the whole study: A few men and a couple of women, aged 18 to 49 years, made up the cohort. Libraries were prepared and TCR repertoires were sequenced by different laboratories using diverse techniques, in order to increase sequencing depth and limit assay-specific biases. Per donor, three plates each were used for CD4 naive and CD4 memory, two for CD8 naive, and one for CD8 memory. Each donor's leukapheresis produced roughly between roughly 0.94 and 9.5 billion PBMCs. To estimate repertoire size and how much clonotype sharing occurs between individuals, the study deeply sequenced the blood TCR repertoires of five healthy adults. The full study reports these points: Based on pairwise subsampling, the degree of clonotype sharing among donors was expected to be affected by sequencing depth. Compared with non-shared clonotypes, the clonotypes found in all four sorted-subset donors had higher generation probabilities. Naive subsets generally had larger estimated clonotype richness than memory subsets did. About 5% of naive CD4, roughly 3.6% of naive CD8, roughly 2.5% of memory CD4, and around 0.42% of memory CD8 clonotypes were shared across a few donors. Even with the large sequencing depth, rarefaction of the sorted-subset datasets indicated that sequencing was incomplete. The genetic and exposure-history diversity represented was limited by the small number of donors. Sampling was restricted to blood, and TCR repertoires in tissues likely differ from the TCR repertoires found in blood.

The V and J ends are trimmed by 1 base and 0 bases, leaving 6 bases between them. CDR3 length: 14 amino acids, cysteine to phenylalanine. The retained sequence is limited to the CDR3, 42 bases, with the frame set at the first base. Taken from the germline V gene, the CDR1 and CDR2 loops are KGHSH and LQKENI. Using the deep immunoSEQ assay, multiplex PCR amplified TCR CDR3 regions from genomic DNA. Extracted genomic DNA from each cell subset was spread evenly across all wells of several immunoSEQ 96-well plates, with each plate serving as a replicate. For sorted subsets, each replicate PCR was loaded with about 200 ng genomic DNA, equivalent to 30,000 or so T cell genomes. Purified libraries were quantified with a Qubit 3.0 fluorometer, sized on a Bioanalyzer 2100, and re-quantified with the KAPA Library Quantification kit. Every immunoSEQ 96-well plate was sequenced on a separate single-read 150-cycle Illumina NextSeq 550 flow cell. As for how the authors treated the data: Because the immunoSEQ output included only junctional sequences and no quality scores, the filtering could not be the same as the filtering used for full-length reads. To assign V/J genes and CDR3, sequences were annotated against IMGT germline references using PyIR, a Python wrapper for IgBLAST v1.9. Reads with weak V/J assignments (E-value above 1e-6), missing CDR3, stop codons, out-of-frame junctions, or ambiguous translated residues were removed. A V3J clonotype was defined by an identical inferred V gene, J gene, and CDR3 amino acid sequence. The percentage overlap between two repertoires was calculated by dividing the number of shared unique clonotypes by the size of the smaller repertoire. RTK rarefaction, the Chao1 estimator, and Recon v2.1 estimates of unobserved clonotypes were used to assess repertoire richness. OLGA was used to compute generation probabilities for all TCRbeta clonotypes that the gDNA method yielded from several donors. Not all clones reach the TCRdb copy of this immuneACCESS table, which keeps in-frame sequences only. Checked studies attribute under half of the gap to unresolved V genes and leave the rest unexplained. V and J calls plus clone size are reproduced from that table; the DNA served to infer D and trimming. This sample holds under 750,000 clones; around 70% were observed only once. The biggest ten clones account for more than 1.5% of the sample.

Donors were healthy HIV-negative adults with no recently reported acute infections or vaccinations. All donors were Caucasian adults living in Nashville, Tennessee, USA. CD4+ T cells were enriched by magnetic negative selection, after which naive cells were positively selected on CD45RA and the negative fraction was taken as the memory subset. Blood was obtained by leukapheresis, after which PBMCs were separated by Ficoll-Histopaque density gradient centrifugation and cryopreserved in liquid nitrogen vapor phase. Purity and quantity of every magnetically sorted T cell population were checked by analytical flow cytometry. From each sorted fraction, genomic DNA was isolated and quantified by UV absorbance on a Nanodrop 2000c.

The sequencing sample was made of memory CD4+ T cells sorted from blood. This specimen's cell subset or site label, per the study, means: CD45RA-negative fraction. This chain is built from TRBV18 and TRBJ1-1; the D gene lacks a confident call. The sequence derives from a woman aged 30 to 39 in good health. The CDR3 is CASSPQSMNTEAFF. The DNA sequence is as follows: TGTGCCAGCTCACCACAATCGATGAACACTGAAGCTTTCTTT.